A selection of T cell receptor beta chains follows, all from one sample in a study of T cell repertoires in aging, cancer and after chemotherapy. Using its own MiXCR run on the multiplex PCR reads, TCRdb lists one record per CDR3 protein. The sample yields under 8,000 distinct CDR3 sequences, 53% seen once. Sequencing was done on a sample of blood. Every receptor here comes from a human donor with a solid tumor. CDR3s include the opening cysteine and the closing phenylalanine or tryptophan. The order of the fields is clone size, D gene, J gene, V gene, CDR3 protein, CDR3 DNA. A D gene is named only where the DNA matches it firmly. Clone size is given for some rows only: seen once, a few or many times, or a class if the clone is expanded.

clone size: -
D gene: -
J gene: TRBJ2-7
V gene: TRBV6-5
CDR3 protein: CASSYSIAVVAYEQYF
CDR3 DNA: TGTGCCAGCAGTTACTCGATAGCGGTCGTCGCTTACGAGCAGTACTTC

clone size: -
D gene: -
J gene: TRBJ1-2
V gene: TRBV7-2
CDR3 protein: CASTPGGGYGYTF
CDR3 DNA: TGTGCCAGCACCCCCGGGGGGGGCTATGGCTACACCTTC

clone size: few
D gene: TRBD1
J gene: TRBJ1-1
V gene: TRBV6-1
CDR3 protein: CASTAGQVNTEAFF
CDR3 DNA: TGTGCCAGCACCGCAGGACAGGTGAACACTGAAGCTTTCTTT

clone size: -
D gene: TRBD1
J gene: TRBJ1-2
V gene: TRBV18
CDR3 protein: CASSPADRAGGYTF
CDR3 DNA: TGTGCCAGCTCACCAGCAGACAGGGCGGGCGGCTACACCTTC

clone size: -
D gene: -
J gene: TRBJ1-1
V gene: TRBV6-4
CDR3 protein: CASSISQGAEAFF
CDR3 DNA: TGTGCCAGCAGCATTTCACAGGGAGCTGAAGCTTTCTTT

clone size: few
D gene: -
J gene: TRBJ2-7
V gene: TRBV19
CDR3 protein: CASSTRQVPYEQYF
CDR3 DNA: TGTGCCAGTAGTACCCGACAGGTGCCCTACGAGCAGTACTTC

clone size: -
D gene: TRBD2
J gene: TRBJ2-1
V gene: TRBV6-1
CDR3 protein: CASSKREGISYNEQFF
CDR3 DNA: TGTGCCAGCAGCAAGCGGGAGGGGATTTCCTACAATGAGCAGTTCTTC

clone size: few
D gene: TRBD1
J gene: TRBJ2-7
V gene: TRBV20-1
CDR3 protein: CSARAAGGYEQYF
CDR3 DNA: TGCAGTGCTAGAGCGGCAGGGGGCTACGAGCAGTACTTC

clone size: -
D gene: TRBD2
J gene: TRBJ2-7
V gene: TRBV20-1
CDR3 protein: CSAKIVGLADYEQYF
CDR3 DNA: TGCAGTGCCAAAATTGTGGGACTAGCGGACTACGAGCAGTACTTC

clone size: -
D gene: TRBD2
J gene: TRBJ2-2
V gene: TRBV27
CDR3 protein: CATQGTSSTGELFF
CDR3 DNA: TGTGCCACCCAAGGGACTAGCAGCACCGGGGAGCTGTTTTTT

clone size: -
D gene: -
J gene: TRBJ2-7
V gene: TRBV28
CDR3 protein: CASRNLGNEQYF
CDR3 DNA: TGTGCCAGCAGAAACCTGGGAAACGAGCAGTACTTC

clone size: -
D gene: TRBD1
J gene: TRBJ1-5
V gene: TRBV20-1
CDR3 protein: CSAKVGQSYSNQPQHF
CDR3 DNA: TGCAGTGCTAAAGTGGGACAGTCCTATAGCAATCAGCCCCAGCATTTT

clone size: -
D gene: TRBD2
J gene: TRBJ2-3
V gene: TRBV11-2
CDR3 protein: CASSSLSGIANTQYF
CDR3 DNA: TGTGCCAGCAGCTCTTTGAGCGGGATTGCGAATACGCAGTATTTT

clone size: -
D gene: -
J gene: TRBJ2-7
V gene: TRBV5-1
CDR3 protein: CASSLTGYHYEQYF
CDR3 DNA: TGCGCCAGCAGCTTGACAGGATATCACTACGAGCAGTACTTC

clone size: -
D gene: TRBD2
J gene: TRBJ2-3
V gene: TRBV10-1
CDR3 protein: CASSSSGNKDTQYF
CDR3 DNA: TGCGCCAGCAGTTCTAGCGGGAATAAAGATACGCAGTATTTT

clone size: -
D gene: -
J gene: TRBJ2-7
V gene: TRBV12-3/TRBV12-4
CDR3 protein: CASSFRNSFSYEQYF
CDR3 DNA: TGTGCCAGCAGTTTTAGGAACAGCTTCTCCTACGAGCAGTACTTC

clone size: -
D gene: -
J gene: TRBJ2-7
V gene: TRBV20-1
CDR3 protein: CSVPLPASSYEQYF
CDR3 DNA: TGCAGTGTACCCCTTCCAGCAAGTTCCTACGAGCAGTACTTC

clone size: -
D gene: TRBD1
J gene: TRBJ1-2
V gene: TRBV28
CDR3 protein: CASRIGQDPGGYTF
CDR3 DNA: TGTGCCAGCAGAATCGGACAGGACCCTGGTGGCTACACCTTC

clone size: -
D gene: -
J gene: TRBJ1-4
V gene: TRBV5-4
CDR3 protein: CASSFALGENEKLFF
CDR3 DNA: TGTGCCAGCAGCTTCGCGTTAGGAGAGAATGAAAAACTGTTTTTT

clone size: -
D gene: -
J gene: TRBJ2-3
V gene: TRBV7-2
CDR3 protein: CASSLVAVGQYF
CDR3 DNA: TGTGCCAGCAGCTTAGTTGCAGTAGGGCAGTATTTT

clone size: -
D gene: -
J gene: TRBJ1-1
V gene: TRBV5-1
CDR3 protein: CASSRYRAATEAFF
CDR3 DNA: TGCGCCAGCAGCAGATACAGGGCTGCCACTGAAGCTTTCTTT

clone size: -
D gene: -
J gene: TRBJ2-7
V gene: TRBV20-1
CDR3 protein: CSARSYEQYF
CDR3 DNA: TGCAGTGCTAGAAGTTACGAGCAGTACTTC